The T cell receptor (beta chain) described here comes from a study of post-analysis software for immune sequencing data. Study summary: The courses of disease that were included comprised relapsing-remitting, secondary progressive and progressive-relapsing multiple sclerosis.

Built from TCR beta cDNA, the libraries had unique molecular identifiers in them. T cells numbering about 0.95 to 11 million gave rise to around 460,000 cDNA molecules. TCRdb recomputed calls from the PCR reads with MiXCR, one row per CDR3 protein. The table records 750,000 to 900,000 distinct CDR3 sequences, about 43% of them present only once. General study findings and limits: The normalized Chao1 diversity of multiple sclerosis patients was significantly lower than that of controls. Under the F measure, samples that were prepared in one batch clustered strongly together. When patients were compared with controls, 4 or 5 TRBV segments were more frequent, TRBV5-6, TRBV5-1 and TRBV20-1 among them.

This clonotype was counted a few times. Its antigen is as yet unknown. The CDR3 has 15 residues. Germline V gene sequence: CDR1 KGHDR, CDR2 SFDVKD. V was clipped by 0 bases and J by 4 bases, with 9 bases between them. The chain joins TRBV24-1 to TRBJ2-1; no reliable D call. This sequence was found in a girl aged 5 to 17 with multiple sclerosis. Input material: blood. CDR3 residues: CATSDLGLDYNEQFF. CDR3 sequence (DNA): TGTGCCACCAGTGATTTGGGGCTAGATTACAATGAGCAGTTCTTC.